This TCR beta chain was recorded in a study of blood T cell repertoires in COVID-19 (dated by TCRdb to about 2020). Regarding the research as a whole: Samples covering the acute and convalescent phases of COVID-19 were provided by collaborators in the United States, Italy and Spain. The repertoires were released in a freely available public database intended as a resource for research on the immune response to SARS-CoV-2. The dataset comprised deeply sampled blood TCRbeta repertoires from subjects exposed to, actively infected with, or recovered from COVID-19. Where available, HLA class I and class II types were taken from metadata supplied by the sample provider and were not determined by assay-based typing. The sample metadata nearly always contained a de-identified subject ID, COVID-19 status, age in years and sex. The samples were drawn from the first 160 participants of the ongoing ImmuneRACE study and from 1,254 subjects provided by 6 global collaborators. The prospective study material was composed of cDNA or gDNA derived from T cells, B-cell-depleted T cells, or PBMCs.

The germline ends are 9 bases apart after V is trimmed by 4 bases and J by 4 bases. From cysteine to phenylalanine, the CDR3 is 13 amino acids long. This entry keeps only the CDR3 DNA: 39 bases, framed from base 1. From the germline V gene (reference sequence), CDR1 is SGHKS and CDR2 is YYEKEE. TCRbeta CDR3 regions were amplified from genomic DNA using the immunoSEQ Assay, a bias-controlled multiplex PCR. In the source study's methods: The number of nucleated cells in each sample was estimated from the amplification of reference gene primers within the assay. Sequence reads were collapsed and filtered to measure the absolute abundance of every unique TCRbeta CDR3 rearrangement. For each sample, productive Simpson clonality was calculated as the square root of Simpson's diversity index over productive rearrangements. Not all clones reach the TCRdb copy of this immuneACCESS table, which keeps in-frame sequences only. Checked studies attribute under half of the gap to unresolved V genes and leave the rest unexplained. For V, J and clone size, that table is used; D and trimming come from the DNA. The sample table holds approximately 290,000 clones, of which around 81% were seen once. 15% to 18% of the sample comes from the top ten.

The paper's findings and limits, for the study overall: Clinical and demographic metadata were provided uncurated, with the amount varying by source and participant.

This clone was picked up a small number of times. The target of this receptor is not known. No much larger clone is present one base from it, and per-base qualities are unavailable. In Seattle, one collaborating source enrolled patients while the infection was active and tracked those patients longitudinally over the course of disease. Each collaborating institution followed its own protocols to collect whole blood in K2EDTA tubes. For TCRbeta analysis, collaborators shipped samples as frozen whole blood, isolated PBMCs, or DNA extracted from either of those sample types. The TCR sequence derives from a person aged 70 to 85 with COVID-19, enrolled during active disease. Sequencing used peripheral blood. The rearrangement combines TRBV5-5 with TRBJ1-5; the D gene cannot be resolved reliably. This receptor has the CDR3 CASSLAGNQPQHF. At the DNA level, the sequence is TGTGCCAGCAGCCTTGCCGGGAATCAGCCCCAGCATTTT.